The clone carrying this TCR beta chain has more than one count but fewer than ten. Its antigen remains unknown. The sample is drawn from a study of shared clonotypes between healthy human individuals. General study points: Collection of samples was limited to blood; tissue repertoires likely differ.

Unsorted PBMCs provided DNA that was sequenced on ten immunoSEQ deep assay plates. In the authors' workflow: Sequence data from immunoSEQ were junction-only and lacked quality scores; consequently, filtering differed. Profiled with immunoSEQ multiplex PCR; TCRdb holds only in-frame clones, not every one. V and J calls and clone size are as listed in that table; D and trimming were resolved from the DNA. The sample lists under 600,000 clones; roughly four fifths were seen once. The CDR3 has 13 amino acids. The germline V gene has CDR1 SEHNR and CDR2 FQNEAQ (reference sequence). The V end lost 5 bases, the J end lost 0 bases, and 7 bases lay between the germline ends.

The sequenced sample was PBMCs. The chain recombines TRBV7-9 with TRBJ1-2; D uncertain. The source is a woman aged 40 to 55 in good health. Some clones in this sample may be carry-over from other donors' samples. CDR3 amino acids: CASSDRTNYGYTF. CDR3 in DNA: TGTGCCAGCAGCGACCGGACTAACTATGGCTACACCTTC.